The sequence of this T cell receptor beta chain was determined in a study of T cell responses to AZD1222 COVID-19 vaccine. The study, taken as a whole, reports: Two doses of AZD1222 preceded a rise in Spike-specific TCR breadth and depth. Clonal diversity was possibly underestimated, and white British individuals and females predominated among donors.

Measured with immunoSEQ multiplex PCR; TCRdb has only the in-frame clones, and not every one. The top ten hold approximately 18% of the sample, which has some 110,000 clones, approximately 86% seen once. Whether given at about 4 or about 12 weeks, second doses were pooled. Details on this clone: Antigen unknown.

The source material was peripheral blood, sampled 28 days after the second AZD1222 dose. This sequence originates from an adult who received the AZD1222 COVID-19 vaccine.

CDR3 residues: CASSGGLAGTNTGELFF. The CDR3 DNA sequence: TGTGCCAGCAGCGGCGGACTAGCGGGGACGAACACCGGGGAGCTGTTTTTT. The chain carries TRBV9 and TRBJ2-2; 12 bases align to TRBD2. The CDR3 is 17 amino acids. Unmatched junction bases numbered 3, after V lost 3 bases and J lost 0 bases. CDR1 is SGDLS and CDR2 is YYNGEE in the germline V gene.